Below are 11 T cell receptor beta chains sequenced from a single sample in a study of molecular identifiers for immune sequencing clone quantification. Using its own MiXCR run on the PCR reads, TCRdb lists one record per CDR3 protein. Of about 510,000 distinct CDR3 sequences listed, around 25% are singletons. The sequencing sample was made of naive CD8+ T cells from blood, with Jurkat cell RNA spiked in. Regarding subset: FACS-sorted CD8+CD4-CCR7+CD45RA+ naive T cells. These receptors were taken from a human donor in good health. Some libraries in this study had Jurkat cell RNA spiked in.

The V and J genes are TRBV27 and TRBJ2-2; D not resolved. The CDR3 spans 15 residues. The germline CDR1 and CDR2 sequences are MNHEY and SMNVEV (reference sequence). Trimming cost V 5 bases and J 6 bases, with 16 bases left between them. The CDR3 nucleotides read TGTGCCAGCAGTCCCCAAAGCCCCGTACCCGGGGAGCTGTTTTTT. Translation: CASSPQSPVPGELFF.

This clonotype was counted a single time. With a much larger clone just one base away, this may be a read error. The CDR3 sequence: CAGSLRGQGNTGELFF. CDR3 nucleotides: TGCGCCGGCAGCTTGCGCGGACAGGGGAACACCGGGGAGCTGTTTTTT. V gene TRBV5-1 combines with J gene TRBJ2-2; 8 bases are a match to TRBD1. CDR1 is SGHRS and CDR2 is YFSETQ in the germline V gene. The CDR3 is 16 residues long.

There are a few counts of this clonotype. The rearrangement links TRBV11-2 to TRBJ2-7, with a tentative D call TRBD1 (6 bases). The CDR3 has 13 amino acids. The germline gives CDR1 SGHAT, CDR2 FQNNGV. V was trimmed by 0 bases and J by 6 bases, leaving 9 bases between them. The CDR3 sequence: CASSLDPGAEQYF. Here the CDR3 DNA reads TGTGCCAGCAGCTTAGATCCAGGGGCCGAGCAGTACTTC.

This clonotype has only a few counts. The chain carries TRBV27 and TRBJ1-1, with D unresolved. V lost 5 bases and J 3 bases, leaving 10 bases between the germline ends. The CDR3 is made up of 13 amino acids. CDR1 and CDR2 (germline): MNHEY, SMNVEV (reference sequence). The DNA of the CDR3 is TGTGCCAGCAGTATCTCGACGTACACTGAAGCTTTCTTT. Residues: CASSISTYTEAFF.

The chain uses TRBV20-1 and TRBJ2-7, with TRBD2 matching over 10 bases. This CDR3 comprises 14 residues. Per germline, CDR1 DFQATT and CDR2 SNEGSKA (reference sequence). The trim removed 7 bases at V and 7 bases at J, leaving 13 bases unmatched. The CDR3 coding sequence is TGCAGTGTGAACCAGCGGGAGGGCCTTCAGGAGCAGTACTTC. This gives the protein CSVNQREGLQEQYF.

As concerns this clonotype: This is likely a read error, given that the CDR3 carries no conserved phenylalanine or tryptophan at its end. The chain uses TRBV5-1 and TRBJ2-7; D unclear. Germline CDR1 and CDR2: SGHRS and YFSETQ. This CDR3 is built from 14 residues. V lost 3 bases to trimming and J lost 3 bases, with 13 bases between them. The CDR3 DNA sequence: TGCGCCAGCAGCTCAGCCGACGGAGTCTACGAGCAGTACTCT. Translated, it gives CASSSADGVYEQYS.

This clonotype was detected only a few times. The CDR3 loop is CASSLLDRGDEKLFF. The DNA of the CDR3 is TGTGCCAGCAGTTTACTGGACAGGGGAGATGAAAAACTGTTTTTT. V gene TRBV6-2 or TRBV6-3 combines with J gene TRBJ1-4; 9 bases are a match to TRBD1. This CDR3 comprises 15 residues. Germline V gene data show CDR1 as MNHEY and CDR2 as SVGEGT. Losses at the gene ends were 4 bases for V and 6 bases for J; bases not matched to a gene: 6.

In its sample, this clonotype was seen many times. V gene TRBV29-1 combines with J gene TRBJ1-5, with a weak D call TRBD1 (5 bases). This CDR3 has 13 amino acids. The germline V gene has CDR1 SQVTM and CDR2 ANQGSEA. Trimming stripped 4 bases from V and 2 bases from J, with 9 bases between. CDR3 protein: CSVGGYGNQPQHF. The CDR3 nucleotides read TGCAGCGTTGGGGGGTATGGCAATCAGCCCCAGCATTTT.

This clonotype came up many times. This chain uses TRBV29-1 with TRBJ2-7, with TRBD1 identical over 9 bases. Germline V gene sequence: CDR1 SQVTM, CDR2 ANQGSEA. After removal of 5 bases from V and 2 bases from J, the junction contained 1 base not matched to a gene. This CDR3 spans 12 amino acids. CDR3 region: CSVTGGPYEQYF. The CDR3 bases are TGCAGCGTTACAGGGGGCCCCTACGAGCAGTACTTC.

This clonotype came up many times. The J gene is TRBJ1-4, the V gene TRBV12-3 or TRBV12-4; TRBD1 matches at 7 bases. Trimming at V came to 5 bases and at J to 1 base, leaving 4 bases not matched to a gene. This CDR3 has 15 amino acids. CDR3 protein: CASSVTGLTNEKLFF. CDR3 sequence (DNA): TGTGCCAGCAGTGTGACAGGGTTAACTAATGAAAAACTGTTTTTT.

A word on this clonotype: Just one base apart from a much larger clone, this may be a read error. The chain links TRBV4-3 to TRBJ1-4, with no clear D. The CDR3 has 16 amino acids. The V end was cut by 1 base, the J end by 3 bases, with 12 bases between. Germline CDR1 and CDR2: LGHNA and YSLEER. The CDR3 region has the DNA TGCGCCAGCAGCCAAGCTGACAAGGGCCCTAATGAAAAACTGTTTTTT. This encodes CASSQADKGPNEKLFF.